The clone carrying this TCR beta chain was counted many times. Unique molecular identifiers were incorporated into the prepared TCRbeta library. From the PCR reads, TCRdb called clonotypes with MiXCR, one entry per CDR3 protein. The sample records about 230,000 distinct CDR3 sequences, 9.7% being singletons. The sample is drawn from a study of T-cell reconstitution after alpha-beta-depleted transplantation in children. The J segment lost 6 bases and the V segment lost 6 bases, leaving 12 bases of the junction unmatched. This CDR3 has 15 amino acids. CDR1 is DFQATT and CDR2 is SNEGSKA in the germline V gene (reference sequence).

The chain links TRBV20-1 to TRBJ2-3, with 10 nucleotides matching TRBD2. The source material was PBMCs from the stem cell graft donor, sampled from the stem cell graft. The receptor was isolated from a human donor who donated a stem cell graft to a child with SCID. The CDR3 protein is CSASVRLAGVDTQYF. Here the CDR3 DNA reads TGCAGTGCCTCAGTCCGGCTAGCGGGGGTGGATACGCAGTATTTT.